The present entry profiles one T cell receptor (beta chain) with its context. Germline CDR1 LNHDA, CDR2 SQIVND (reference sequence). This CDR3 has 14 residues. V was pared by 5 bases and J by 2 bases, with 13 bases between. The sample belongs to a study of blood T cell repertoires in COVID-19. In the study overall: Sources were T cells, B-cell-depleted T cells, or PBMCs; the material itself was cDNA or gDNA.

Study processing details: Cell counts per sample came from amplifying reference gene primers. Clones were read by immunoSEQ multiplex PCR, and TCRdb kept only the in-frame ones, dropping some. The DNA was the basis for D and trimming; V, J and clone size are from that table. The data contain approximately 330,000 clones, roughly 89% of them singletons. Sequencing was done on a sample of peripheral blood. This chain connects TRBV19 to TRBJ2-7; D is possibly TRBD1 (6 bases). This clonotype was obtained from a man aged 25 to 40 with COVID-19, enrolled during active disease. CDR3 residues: CASSPQGPAYEQYF. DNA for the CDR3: TGTGCCAGTAGTCCCCAGGGGCCGGCCTACGAGCAGTACTTC.